Following are 24 T cell receptor beta chains from one sample sequenced in a study of cytomegalovirus exposure and HLA in healthy donors. The PCR used 60 Vbeta and 13 Jbeta primers. Only in-frame clones appear in the TCRdb table, and some are missing; sequencing was by immunoSEQ multiplex PCR. The sample records more than 80,000 clones, about four fifths being singletons. Sequenced: PBMCs. All receptors derive from a woman aged 40 to 49 in good health and CMV-seropositive.

This sequence joins TRBV29-1 and TRBJ1-1; D gene uncertain. CDR1 and CDR2 from the germline V gene are SQVTM and ANQGSEA. Trimming took off 7 bases at V and 2 bases at J, with 17 bases between the two ends. The CDR3 length is 14 residues. The CDR3: CSALPEPQNTEAFF. CDR3 bases: TGCAGCGCCCTCCCGGAGCCCCAAAACACTGAAGCTTTCTTT.

V gene TRBV30 combines with J gene TRBJ2-7, with 7 nucleotides matching TRBD2. V was clipped by 3 bases and J by 2 bases; unmatched bases: 7. This CDR3 has 14 residues. The germline CDR1 and CDR2 sequences are GTSNPN and SVGIG (reference sequence). In DNA, the CDR3 is TGTGCCTGGAGCCTGGGGGACTATACCTACGAGCAGTACTTC. It is translated as CAWSLGDYTYEQYF. Complete variable domain (other parts from reference TRBV30 and TRBJ2-7): SQTIHQWPATLVQPVGSPLSLECTVEGTSNPNLYWYRQAAGRGLQLLFYSVGIGQISSEVPQNLSASRPQDRQFILSSKKLLLSDSGFYLCAWSLGDYTYEQYFGPGTRLTVT.

V is TRBV2 and J is TRBJ2-1; D is ambiguous. The germline CDR1 and CDR2 sequences are SNHLY and FYNNEI. Trimming took 1 base from V and 3 from J, leaving 4 bases between them. CDR3 length equals 13 residues. CDR3 coding DNA: TGTGCCAGCAGTGAAGACGGCTACAATGAGCAGTTCTTC. Encoded protein: CASSEDGYNEQFF.

The CDR3 sequence is CASSWRPSLAKNIQYF. The CDR3 nucleotides are TGTGCCAGCAGCTGGAGACCCTCACTAGCCAAAAACATTCAGTACTTC. The J gene is TRBJ2-4, the V gene TRBV5-8; D remains ambiguous. V dropped 3 bases and J dropped 0 bases, with 13 bases sitting between them. This CDR3 is built from 16 residues. Germline-derived CDR1 and CDR2 are SGHTS and YDEGEE.

This clone was recorded a few times. The gene calls are TRBV11-2 and TRBJ2-2, with D hard to call. The CDR3 spans 13 residues. V was cut by 5 bases and J by 10 bases, with 14 bases left in between. CDR1 and CDR2 from the germline V gene are SGHAT and FQNNGV. The CDR3 region is CASSPLGLAELFF. The CDR3 nucleotides read TGTGCCAGCAGCCCTTTGGGCCTGGCGGAGCTGTTTTTT.

The genes are TRBV6-6 and TRBJ2-7, with 10 bases aligning to TRBD1. The CDR3 consists of 16 residues. Germline values: CDR1 MNHNY, CDR2 SVGAGI (reference sequence). Trimming at V came to 2 bases and at J to 5 bases, leaving 9 bases not matched to a gene. The CDR3 here is CASSYRAGTGEHEQYF. CDR3 nucleotides: TGTGCCAGCAGTTACAGGGCCGGGACAGGGGAACACGAGCAGTACTTC.

The rearrangement joins TRBV6-1 to TRBJ1-2; no definite D call. V dropped 0 bases and J dropped 3 bases, with 11 bases sitting between them. The CDR3 is 15 amino acids. Germline-derived CDR1 and CDR2 are MNHNS and SASEGT. The DNA for the CDR3 is TGTGCCAGCAGTGAAGCTGTCAGTCAAGACTATGGCTACACCTTC. As protein: CASSEAVSQDYGYTF.

In DNA form, the CDR3 reads TGTGCCAGCAGTAAGCCGGGACAGTCTAACTATGGCTACACCTTC. It yields the protein CASSKPGQSNYGYTF. V and J are TRBV6-1 and TRBJ1-2, with TRBD1 matching 7 bases. Germline V gene lookup returns CDR1 MNHNS and CDR2 SASEGT. The CDR3 loop spans 15 amino acids. Unmatched junction bases numbered 6, after V lost 5 bases and J lost 0 bases.

V and J are TRBV2 and TRBJ1-1, with a weak D call TRBD1 (6 bases). CDR1 is SNHLY and CDR2 is FYNNEI in the germline V gene. The CDR3 extends over 14 amino acids. Trimming left V 6 bases short and J 6 bases short, with 17 bases between. The CDR3 region is CASRELGAWAEAFF. The CDR3 DNA reads as TGTGCCAGCAGGGAACTGGGGGCCTGGGCTGAAGCTTTCTTT.

The CDR3 nucleotides read TGTGCCACCAGCAGAGATCTTGGAGGGAATGAGCAGTTCTTC. Protein product: CATSRDLGGNEQFF. V and J are TRBV15 and TRBJ2-1, with a tentative D call TRBD2 (6 bases). CDR3 length: 14 amino acids. Trimming cost V 0 bases and J 7 bases, with 10 bases left between them. Germline V gene lookup returns CDR1 LNHNV and CDR2 YYDKDF (reference sequence).

V usage is TRBV30 and J usage is TRBJ1-4; D unresolved. Trimming took 2 bases from V and 0 from J, leaving 7 bases between them. In germline, CDR1 is GTSNPN, CDR2 SVGIG (reference sequence). This CDR3 has 14 residues. The CDR3 loop reads CAWSQSTTNEKLFF. CDR3 nucleotides: TGTGCCTGGAGTCAATCAACAACTAATGAAAAACTGTTTTTT. Using reference TRBV30 and TRBJ1-4 for the parts outside the CDR3, the full variable domain is SQTIHQWPATLVQPVGSPLSLECTVEGTSNPNLYWYRQAAGRGLQLLFYSVGIGQISSEVPQNLSASRPQDRQFILSSKKLLLSDSGFYLCAWSQSTTNEKLFFGSGTQLSVL.

The chain links TRBV18 to TRBJ1-1; 8 bases are shared with TRBD1. After removal of 2 bases from V and 1 base from J, the junction contained 12 bases not matched to a gene. The CDR3 has 18 residues. Germline CDR1 reads KGHSH; CDR2 reads LQKENI. The CDR3 spells CASSPATGGPMRNTEAFF. The CDR3 coding sequence is TGTGCCAGCTCACCAGCTACAGGGGGGCCGATGAGGAACACTGAAGCTTTCTTT.

V gene TRBV5-1 combines with J gene TRBJ2-3; D is undetermined. Germline V gives CDR1 SGHRS, CDR2 YFSETQ. Trimming pared 5 bases from V and 3 bases from J, leaving 16 bases between. The CDR3 has 15 amino acids. This chain's CDR3 is CASRPTSDRTDTQYF. The CDR3 region has the DNA TGCGCCAGCAGACCAACCAGCGATCGGACAGATACGCAGTATTTT. Drawing the rest from reference TRBV5-1 and TRBJ2-3, the complete variable domain is KAGVTQTPRYLIKTRGQQVTLSCSPISGHRSVSWYQQTPGQGLQFLFEYFSETQRNKGNFPGRFSGRQFSNSRSEMNVSTLELGDSALYLCASRPTSDRTDTQYFGPGTRLTVL.

With respect to this clone: The same CDR3 also results from other DNA sequences found in this sample. The chain uses TRBV5-4 and TRBJ1-3; D gene ambiguous. The CDR3 loop spans 15 amino acids. Germline V gene sequence: CDR1 SGHNT, CDR2 YYREEE (reference sequence). V dropped 0 bases and J dropped 2 bases, with 9 bases sitting between them. CDR3: CASSLGGEAGNTIYF. CDR3 nucleotides: TGTGCCAGCAGCTTGGGCGGGGAAGCTGGAAACACCATATATTTT.

A remark on this clone: Germline and junction disagree at one end, which may indicate a read error. The rearrangement links TRBV7-9 to TRBJ2-1; TRBD2 matches at 7 bases. Germline values: CDR1 SEHNR, CDR2 FQNEAQ (reference sequence). CDR3 length equals 12 residues. DNA for the CDR3: TGTTCCAGCAGCTCCGATCCGACTAGCCCGATCTTC. Translating gives CSSSSDPTSPIF.

This chain connects TRBV11-3 to TRBJ2-2, with 8 positions matching TRBD2. The CDR3 sequence is 13 residues long. Germline V gives CDR1 SGHNT, CDR2 YENEEA. The V segment lost 10 bases and the J segment 3 bases; nucleotides outside the gene matches: 4. CDR3 DNA sequence: TGTGCCACCGGGACTAGGGACACCGGGGAGCTGTTTTTT. Residues: CATGTRDTGELFF. The whole variable domain, filled in from reference TRBV11-3 and TRBJ2-2, reads EAGVVQSPRYKIIEKKQPVAFWCNPISGHNTLYWYLQNLGQGPELLIRYENEEAVDDSQLPKDRFSAERLKGVDSTLKIQPAELGDSAVYLCATGTRDTGELFFGEGSRLTVL.

The CDR3 coding sequence is TGTGCCAGCAGCCACCCTAGCGGGAGGGCTGAAGAGACCCAGTACTTC. Encoded protein: CASSHPSGRAEETQYF. V is TRBV7-6 and J is TRBJ2-5; 12 bases align to TRBD2. After removal of 5 bases from V and 3 bases from J, the junction contained 7 bases not matched to a gene. Per germline, CDR1 SGHVS and CDR2 FNYEAQ. The CDR3 has 16 residues.

This chain joins TRBV11-3 and TRBJ2-5; 8 bases agree with TRBD2. Germline-derived CDR1 and CDR2 are SGHNT and YENEEA. CDR3 length equals 14 residues. V gave up 5 bases and J gave up 4 bases; unmatched junction bases: 6. CDR3 sequence (DNA): TGTGCCAGCAGCCCCGACGGGGGGGCAGAGACCCAGTACTTC. It is translated as CASSPDGGAETQYF. Variable domain in full (rest from reference TRBV11-3 and TRBJ2-5): EAGVVQSPRYKIIEKKQPVAFWCNPISGHNTLYWYLQNLGQGPELLIRYENEEAVDDSQLPKDRFSAERLKGVDSTLKIQPAELGDSAVYLCASSPDGGAETQYFGPGTRLLVL.

The V gene is TRBV5-1, the J gene TRBJ2-7, with 9 bases fitting TRBD1. This CDR3 has 14 residues. Germline loops: CDR1 SGHRS, CDR2 YFSETQ. V shed 6 bases, J shed 2 bases, and the junction held 6 bases outside the gene matches. CDR3 DNA sequence: TGCGCCAGCAACCCCGGACAGGGGACCTACGAGCAGTACTTC. Translated, it gives CASNPGQGTYEQYF.

The chain recombines TRBV4-1 with TRBJ2-3; TRBD2 matches 8 bases. The CDR3 contains 16 residues. The V segment lost 3 bases and the J segment 3 bases; nucleotides outside the gene matches: 8. Germline V gene sequence: CDR1 MGHRA, CDR2 YSYEKL. DNA of the CDR3: TGCGCCAGCAGCCAGCCACTAGCGGTTAAAACAGATACGCAGTATTTT. Translating gives CASSQPLAVKTDTQYF.

Note on this clone: One junction end disagrees with the germline gene, perhaps due to a read error. As DNA, the CDR3 is TGTGCCAGCAGCCAAGACCACGAGCGGGGGTCCATCTTC. It translates to CASSQDHERGSIF. V usage is TRBV4-2 and J usage is TRBJ2-7, with 8 bases matching TRBD2. Germline V lookup: CDR1 LGHNA, CDR2 YNFKEQ. The CDR3 extends over 13 amino acids.

This rearrangement joins TRBV5-1 to TRBJ2-3, with 9 bases identical to TRBD1. J was trimmed by 0 bases and V by 2 bases; bases with no gene match: 4. This CDR3 spans 16 amino acids. Germline V gene data show CDR1 as SGHRS and CDR2 as YFSETQ. CDR3 protein: CASSLGQGRSTDTQYF. Written as DNA, the CDR3 is TGCGCCAGCAGCTTAGGACAGGGGCGAAGCACAGATACGCAGTATTTT.

The V gene is TRBV15, the J gene TRBJ2-1; 8 nucleotides align to TRBD1. Germline loops: CDR1 LNHNV, CDR2 YYDKDF (reference sequence). The CDR3 has 15 residues. Trimming at V came to 5 bases and at J to 5 bases, leaving 8 bases not matched to a gene. Here the CDR3 reads CATSAVTGGNNEQFF. The CDR3 bases are TGTGCCACCAGCGCGGTCACAGGGGGTAACAATGAGCAGTTCTTC.

The chain recombines TRBV9 with TRBJ2-3; 10 positions match TRBD2. The CDR3 spans 16 residues. After removal of 3 bases from V and 6 bases from J, the junction contained 10 bases not matched to a gene. CDR1 is SGDLS, CDR2 YYNGEE, per germline. CDR3 nucleotide sequence: TGTGCCAGCAGCGCCGGATCTAGCGGGAGAGGGGATACGCAGTATTTT. This translates into CASSAGSSGRGDTQYF.